Below are 31 T cell receptor beta chains sequenced from a single sample in a study of blood T cell repertoires in COVID-19. Assay used: immunoSEQ multiplex PCR; TCRdb lists only in-frame clones, some missing. The data hold 100,000 or so clones, with approximately 84% observed a single time. The sample was peripheral blood. These receptors all come from a woman in her sixties with acute or convalescent COVID-19.

The chain uses TRBV28 and TRBJ1-2; 7 positions match TRBD1. V dropped 3 bases and J dropped 6; count of bases not matched to a gene: 7. CDR1 is MDHEN and CDR2 is SYDVKM in the germline V gene. This CDR3 has 14 amino acids. CDR3 in DNA: TGTGCCAGCAGTTTGAAGGAAAGGGGGCATGGCTACACCTTC. Translated: CASSLKERGHGYTF.

The rearrangement joins TRBV6-5 to TRBJ1-1; D perhaps matches TRBD1 (5 bases). Germline V CDR1 and CDR2: MNHEY, SVGAGI. V was shortened by 2 bases and J by 3 bases, with 13 bases between the two germline ends. The CDR3 is 15 amino acids. This CDR3 is CASSYNGRADTEAFF. CDR3 nucleotides: TGTGCCAGCAGTTACAACGGCAGGGCCGACACTGAAGCTTTCTTT.

The chain links TRBV4-3 to TRBJ1-1; 8 bases agree with TRBD1. The CDR3 consists of 15 residues. Germline-derived CDR1 and CDR2 are LGHNA and YSLEER. V shed 4 bases and J 5 bases; nucleotides not matched to a gene: 9. The CDR3 sequence: CASSLETGAGTEAFF. The CDR3 DNA reads as TGCGCCAGCAGCCTAGAGACAGGGGCCGGGACTGAAGCTTTCTTT.

The chain couples TRBV20-1 to TRBJ1-1; D is ambiguous. CDR3 length equals 9 residues. Per the germline V gene, CDR1 is DFQATT and CDR2 is SNEGSKA (reference sequence). The CDR3, as DNA: TGCAGCACGGGAGTGCAAGCTTTCTTT. It codes for CSTGVQAFF.

This clone was seen a few times. Written as DNA, the CDR3 is TGCAGCGTGTGTTGGGGGGGTGGCAATCAGCCCCAGCATTTT. It yields the protein CSVCWGGGNQPQHF. The chain combines TRBV29-1 with TRBJ1-5; D possibly corresponds to TRBD1 (5 bases). Germline V gene lookup returns CDR1 SQVTM and CDR2 ANQGSEA. Trimming cost V 6 bases and J 2 bases, with 14 bases left between them. The CDR3 extends over 14 amino acids.

V is TRBV6-5 and J is TRBJ1-1; D perhaps matches TRBD1 (6 bases). The V end lost 6 bases, the J end lost 3 bases, and 11 bases lay between the germline ends. The CDR3 sequence is 13 residues long. Germline loops: CDR1 MNHEY, CDR2 SVGAGI. The CDR3 sequence is CASRTTGYTEAFF. The CDR3, as DNA: TGTGCCAGCAGAACTACAGGGTACACTGAAGCTTTCTTT.

CDR3 loop: CASSSRLGEYDTQYF. The CDR3 coding sequence is TGTGCCAGCAGCTCCCGACTAGGCGAATACGATACGCAGTATTTT. V is TRBV7-3 and J is TRBJ2-3, with a tentative D call TRBD2 (6 bases). There are 15 residues in the CDR3. With 4 bases removed from V and 6 bases from J, the gap between germline ends came to 17 bases. From germline, CDR1 is SGHTA and CDR2 FQGTGA.

This clone has more than one count but fewer than ten. The V and J genes are TRBV10-1 and TRBJ2-7; 8 nucleotides align to TRBD2. The CDR3 runs to 13 residues. The trim removed 5 bases at V and 3 bases at J, leaving 3 bases unmatched. The germline V gene encodes CDR1 WNHNN and CDR2 SYGVQD (reference sequence). CDR3 amino acids: CASSTGTSYEQYF. The DNA for the CDR3 is TGCGCCAGCAGTACCGGGACTAGCTACGAGCAGTACTTC.

This clone was detected only once. This chain joins TRBV10-3 and TRBJ1-6; TRBD1 matches at 7 bases. Germline V gene lookup returns CDR1 ENHRY and CDR2 SYGVKD. CDR3 size: 14 residues. The junction had 4 bases not matched to a gene; V was cut back by 6 bases and J by 5 bases. This chain's CDR3 is CAIRGQSDNSPLHF. CDR3 DNA: TGTGCCATCAGGGGACAGTCGGATAATTCACCCCTCCACTTT.

The chain couples TRBV30 to TRBJ1-3; weak D call: TRBD1 (5 bases). Trimming removed 0 bases at V and 1 base at J, with 10 bases between. Germline CDR1 and CDR2: GTSNPN and SVGIG (reference sequence). The length of the CDR3 is 15 residues. CDR3 in DNA: TGTGCCTGGAGTGTATTTGGGGCGTCTGGAAACACCATATATTTT. It codes for CAWSVFGASGNTIYF.

This sequence joins TRBV6-6 and TRBJ1-5; the D gene is possibly TRBD1 (6 bases). V was trimmed by 5 bases and J by 1 base, leaving 18 bases between them. This CDR3 is built from 17 residues. Germline V gives CDR1 MNHNY, CDR2 SVGAGI (reference sequence). CDR3 DNA sequence: TGTGCCAGCAGTCCCCCCCCAGGGAGGGGGAGCAATCAGCCCCAGCATTTT. Translation: CASSPPPGRGSNQPQHF.

This clone has a handful of counts. The chain's CDR3 is CASSLDGARGYGYTF. The DNA for the CDR3 is TGTGCCAGCAGCTTGGATGGGGCAAGGGGCTATGGCTACACCTTC. The V call is TRBV5-4, the J call TRBJ1-2; perhaps TRBD1 as D (5 bases). This CDR3 spans 15 amino acids. V lost 0 bases and J 4 bases, leaving 13 bases between the germline ends. Per germline, CDR1 SGHNT and CDR2 YYREEE (reference sequence).

The chain combines TRBV10-1 with TRBJ2-3; no clear D. Trimming removed 0 bases at V and 2 bases at J, with 9 bases between. This CDR3 comprises 15 residues. Germline assignment: CDR1 WNHNN and CDR2 SYGVQD (reference sequence). DNA of the CDR3: TGCGCCAGCAGTGAGTCGCCGACAAACACAGATACGCAGTATTTT. It translates to CASSESPTNTDTQYF.

The chain uses TRBV28 and TRBJ1-1; tentatively, D is TRBD1 (5 bases). The CDR3 loop spans 15 amino acids. Trimming cost V 5 bases and J 1 base, with 14 bases left between them. Germline V lookup: CDR1 MDHEN, CDR2 SYDVKM. This CDR3 is CASSPAGRANTEAFF. CDR3 nucleotides: TGTGCCAGCAGTCCCGCGGGGCGGGCGAACACTGAAGCTTTCTTT.

CDR3 amino acids: CASSLVTGGGYTF. CDR3 coding DNA: TGTGCCAGCAGCTTAGTGACAGGGGGAGGCTACACCTTC. This chain joins TRBV11-2 and TRBJ1-2; the match to TRBD1 covers 9 bases. Germline V lookup: CDR1 SGHAT, CDR2 FQNNGV. V shed 1 base, J shed 8 bases, and the junction held 2 bases outside the gene matches. The CDR3 consists of 13 residues.

The J gene is TRBJ1-2, the V gene TRBV11-2; weak D call: TRBD1 (5 bases). The CDR3 has 14 amino acids. The germline V gene has CDR1 SGHAT and CDR2 FQNNGV. Trimming shortened V by 5 bases and J by 0 bases, and 10 bases separated the two germline ends. The CDR3 region has the DNA TGTGCCAGCAGCCCCTGGGGGGCTAACTATGGCTACACCTTC. It specifies CASSPWGANYGYTF.

CDR3 in DNA: TGTGCCAGCAGCGCACTAGACCGGACAGGTGATCTGTATGGCTACACCTTC. Its protein is CASSALDRTGDLYGYTF. This chain joins TRBV6-2 or TRBV6-3 and TRBJ1-2; 7 bases map to TRBD1. Germline-derived CDR1 and CDR2 are MNHEY and SVGEGT. This CDR3 region has 17 residues. V lost 6 bases and J lost 5; bases outside the gene matches: 18.

V usage is TRBV2 and J usage is TRBJ1-1; D not resolved. This CDR3 is 13 amino acids long. Germline loops: CDR1 SNHLY, CDR2 FYNNEI. Trimming pared 7 bases from V and 2 bases from J, leaving 11 bases between. Written as DNA, the CDR3 is TGTGCCAGCACCGAGGTGGAAAACACTGAAGCTTTCTTT. This encodes CASTEVENTEAFF.

The rearrangement links TRBV10-3 to TRBJ2-7; 10 bases are a match to TRBD1. Germline V gives CDR1 ENHRY, CDR2 SYGVKD. V trimming: 6 bases; J trimming: 4 bases; junction bases outside the gene matches: 9. The length of the CDR3 is 15 residues. CDR3 residues: CAISKGQGESYEQYF. The CDR3, as DNA: TGTGCCATCAGCAAAGGACAGGGGGAGTCGTACGAGCAGTACTTC.

The rearrangement uses TRBV5-1 and TRBJ1-1; TRBD1 matches 7 bases. This CDR3 contains 14 residues. Trimming took 2 bases from V and 5 from J; bases not matched to a gene: 6. Germline V gene data show CDR1 as SGHRS and CDR2 as YFSETQ. CDR3 sequence: CASSFGTARTEAFF. In DNA form, the CDR3 reads TGCGCCAGCAGCTTCGGGACAGCACGGACTGAAGCTTTCTTT. Combining the CDR3 with reference TRBV5-1 and TRBJ1-1 gives the whole variable domain KAGVTQTPRYLIKTRGQQVTLSCSPISGHRSVSWYQQTPGQGLQFLFEYFSETQRNKGNFPGRFSGRQFSNSRSEMNVSTLELGDSALYLCASSFGTARTEAFFGQGTRLTVV.

CDR3 loop: CASSFTGTGFSYEQYF. CDR3 bases: TGTGCCAGCAGCTTTACCGGGACAGGATTTTCCTACGAGCAGTACTTC. The chain couples TRBV11-3 to TRBJ2-7; 8 nucleotides align to TRBD1. The CDR3 is 16 amino acids. Germline CDR1 and CDR2: SGHNT and YENEEA. Losses at the gene ends were 3 bases for V and 1 base for J; bases not matched to a gene: 8.

This clone was seen once. This chain uses TRBV19 with TRBJ1-6; tentatively, D is TRBD1 (6 bases). CDR1 is LNHDA and CDR2 is SQIVND in the germline V gene (reference sequence). This CDR3 region has 12 residues. Trimming left V 5 bases short and J 8 bases short, with 7 bases between. The CDR3 protein is CASSAGDSPLHF. CDR3 nucleotides: TGTGCCAGTAGTGCAGGGGATTCACCCCTCCACTTT.

J is TRBJ1-4 and V is TRBV7-2; 8 bases fit TRBD1. Per germline, CDR1 SGHTA and CDR2 FQGNSA. V lost 3 bases to trimming and J lost 3 bases; unmatched junction nucleotides: 3. CDR3 length: 15 residues. The CDR3 sequence is CASSFQGAPNEKLFF. Here the CDR3 DNA reads TGTGCCAGCAGCTTCCAGGGGGCGCCTAATGAAAAACTGTTTTTT.

This clone was seen only once. The chain has TRBV7-3 and TRBJ2-3, with D possibly being TRBD2 (6 bases). Trimming removed 3 bases from V and 2 bases from J, with 12 bases in between. Germline V CDR1 and CDR2: SGHTA, FQGTGA. The CDR3 length is 15 residues. The CDR3 nucleotides read TGTGCCAGCAGCTTGGGGGGTCACCACACAGATACGCAGTATTTT. This sequence encodes CASSLGGHHTDTQYF.

V gene TRBV10-3 combines with J gene TRBJ1-1; 8 bases fit TRBD1. Germline CDR1 and CDR2: ENHRY and SYGVKD. The junction had 8 bases not matched to a gene; V was cut back by 6 bases and J by 5 bases. This CDR3 has 14 residues. The CDR3 DNA sequence: TGTGCCATCAGGACAGGGGCCTCGAGTACTGAAGCTTTCTTT. Protein: CAIRTGASSTEAFF.

This chain uses TRBV2 with TRBJ1-3; D is possibly TRBD1 (6 bases). From germline, CDR1 is SNHLY and CDR2 FYNNEI. Trimming took 7 bases from V and 4 from J, leaving 11 bases between them. This CDR3 spans 13 amino acids. The CDR3 loop is CASKVGQGNTIYF. The CDR3 DNA reads as TGTGCCAGCAAAGTGGGACAAGGAAACACCATATATTTT.

The chain links TRBV5-5 to TRBJ1-6, with 8 positions matching TRBD1. CDR3 size: 14 residues. The germline V gene has CDR1 SGHKS and CDR2 YYEKEE (reference sequence). The trim removed 2 bases at V and 7 bases at J, leaving 2 bases unmatched. The CDR3 sequence: CASSFTGGNSPLHF. DNA for the CDR3: TGTGCCAGCAGCTTTACAGGGGGGAATTCACCCCTCCACTTT.

The chain recombines TRBV7-2 with TRBJ1-3, with D maybe TRBD1 (5 bases). This CDR3 region has 14 residues. V dropped 4 bases and J dropped 12 bases, with 19 bases sitting between them. Germline-derived CDR1 and CDR2 are SGHTA and FQGNSA. The CDR3 nucleotides are TGTGCCAGCAGCTCGACATTTCAGGGAAGGGGCATATATTTT. Encoded protein: CASSSTFQGRGIYF.

This chain joins TRBV6-1 and TRBJ1-1; the D gene is possibly TRBD1 (5 bases). Trimming took 2 bases from V and 10 from J, leaving 11 bases between them. The CDR3 runs to 12 residues. CDR1 and CDR2 from the germline V gene are MNHNS and SASEGT. The CDR3 is CASSESGGTAFF. DNA of the CDR3: TGTGCCAGCAGTGAATCGGGCGGGACAGCTTTCTTT.

This clone was observed a single time. The chain employs TRBV28 and TRBJ1-2; tentatively, D is TRBD1 (5 bases). V was shortened by 7 bases and J by 8 bases, with 32 bases between the two germline ends. Germline loops: CDR1 MDHEN, CDR2 SYDVKM. The CDR3 is 18 amino acids. As DNA, the CDR3 is TGTGCCAGCAAACCCCCCCCGGGCGGGGATAGGGGATTCTTGGGCTACACCTTC. Translated: CASKPPPGGDRGFLGYTF.

The chain carries TRBV27 and TRBJ2-4, with D possibly being TRBD1 (5 bases). Trimming removed 3 bases at V and 15 bases at J, with 18 bases between. Looked up from germline, CDR1 is MNHEY and CDR2 is SMNVEV (reference sequence). This CDR3 has 13 residues. This CDR3 is CASSFSGAGEWYF. The DNA of the CDR3 is TGTGCCAGCAGTTTCAGTGGGGCAGGTGAATGGTACTTC.